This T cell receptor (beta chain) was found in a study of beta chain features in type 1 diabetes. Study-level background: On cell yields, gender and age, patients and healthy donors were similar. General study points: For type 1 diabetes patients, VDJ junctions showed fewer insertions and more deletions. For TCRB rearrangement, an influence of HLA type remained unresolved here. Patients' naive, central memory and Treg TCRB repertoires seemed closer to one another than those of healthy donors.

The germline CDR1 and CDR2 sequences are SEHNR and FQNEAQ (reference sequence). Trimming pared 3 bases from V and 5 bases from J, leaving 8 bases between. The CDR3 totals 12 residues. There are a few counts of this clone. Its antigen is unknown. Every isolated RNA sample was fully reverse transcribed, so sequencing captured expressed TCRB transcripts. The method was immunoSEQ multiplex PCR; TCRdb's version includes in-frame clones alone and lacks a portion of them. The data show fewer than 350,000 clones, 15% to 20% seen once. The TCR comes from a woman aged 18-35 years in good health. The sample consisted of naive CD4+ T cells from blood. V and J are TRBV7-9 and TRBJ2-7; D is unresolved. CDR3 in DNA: TGTGCCAGCAGCTTCACTCGGGACGAGCAGTACTTC. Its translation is CASSFTRDEQYF.